The 24 T cell receptor beta chains below all came from one sample that was sequenced in a study of tumor-infiltrating lymphocytes in primary liver carcinoma. Unsorted bulk tissue, about 18-32 mg of it, served as the source for co-extraction of RNA and DNA. Reverse transcription of roughly 0.5 ug total RNA with a constant-region primer produced TCR beta cDNA. Each TCR beta library was derived from three nested multiplex PCR rounds that employed slightly modified ARM-PCR. For approximately 11 cycles apiece, the opening two PCR rounds ran with TRBV1-TRBV30 forward primers and a C-beta reverse primer. TCRdb independently ran MiXCR on the multiplex PCR reads; one entry per CDR3 protein. The sample carries approximately 110,000 distinct CDR3 sequences, around 64% recorded once. Specimen: liver tumor tissue from sampling region 3. The subset here: tumor region T3, left-lateral pole. These receptors were collected from a woman aged 55-69 years with primary liver carcinoma and hepatitis B virus infection.

This clonotype was seen just once. The chain couples TRBV11-2 to TRBJ1-1; TRBD1 matches 7 bases. The germline V gene encodes CDR1 SGHAT and CDR2 FQNNGV. The J segment lost 5 bases and the V segment lost 8 bases, leaving 14 bases of the junction unmatched. The CDR3 runs 15 residues. CDR3 loop: CASGILVLQGTEAFF. The CDR3 DNA reads TGTGCCAGCGGCATACTGGTCTTACAGGGGACTGAAGCTTTCTTT.

Comment on this clonotype: At one end, the junction sequence differs from germline, possibly due to a read error. This sequence joins TRBV11-3 and TRBJ2-1; D is perhaps TRBD2 (5 bases). The CDR3 has 17 residues. The germline V gene encodes CDR1 SGHNT and CDR2 YENEEA. CDR3: CASSLEFGGLSYDEQFF. As DNA, the CDR3 is TGTGCCAGCAGCTTAGAGTTTGGCGGGCTTTCCTACGATGAGCAGTTCTTC.

As concerns this clonotype: A read error is likely, as this CDR3 ends without the conserved phenylalanine or tryptophan. The CDR3, as DNA: TGTGCCAGCCGTCATACGGGTAGCTTGCATGAGCAGTTCTTA. Translation gives CASRHTGSLHEQFL. This chain joins TRBV28 and TRBJ2-1; D gene unclear. V gave up 8 bases and J gave up 8 bases, with 19 bases separating them. Germline V gene sequence: CDR1 MDHEN, CDR2 SYDVKM. This CDR3 is 14 amino acids long.

To note about this clonotype: A read error may account for a junction end that differs from germline. The rearrangement links TRBV7-8 to TRBJ2-1; D remains unclear. The germline CDR1 and CDR2 sequences are SGHVS and FQNEAQ. CDR3 length: 11 residues. As DNA, the CDR3 is TGTGTCAGCAAGCTCTGCAATGAGCAGTTCTTC. Its translation is CVSKLCNEQFF.

This clonotype was seen more than once but under ten times. The V and J genes are TRBV6-6 and TRBJ2-7; 12 bases align to TRBD1. This CDR3 has 15 amino acids. V gave up 0 bases and J gave up 6 bases; unmatched junction bases: 3. Germline CDR1 is MNHNY and CDR2 is SVGAGI (reference sequence). CDR3 region: CASSYSGTGGSEQYF. CDR3 in DNA: TGTGCCAGCAGTTACTCTGGGACAGGGGGCTCCGAGCAGTACTTC.

In this sample, this clonotype turned up many times. The V and J genes are TRBV12-3 or TRBV12-4 and TRBJ1-5, with D unresolved. This CDR3 spans 12 amino acids. Trimming left V 8 bases short and J 4 bases short, with 9 bases between. The CDR3 spells CASGEPNQPQHF. Here the CDR3 DNA reads TGTGCCAGCGGCGAGCCAAATCAGCCCCAGCATTTT.

Comments on this clonotype: A much more abundant neighbour one base away suggests this may be a read error. The V and J genes are TRBV6-1 and TRBJ2-7; D may be TRBD1 (6 bases). Per the germline V gene, CDR1 is MNHNS and CDR2 is SASEGT. The CDR3 is 15 amino acids. The CDR3 DNA sequence: TGTACCAGCAGTGAATATTGGGGACACAACTACGAGCAGTACTTC. Protein: CTSSEYWGHNYEQYF.

The J gene is TRBJ1-2, the V gene TRBV7-9; D may be TRBD1 (6 bases). V was clipped by 7 bases and J by 6 bases, with 21 bases between them. The CDR3 runs 15 residues. Germline V gene sequence: CDR1 SEHNR, CDR2 FQNEAQ (reference sequence). In nucleotides, the CDR3 is TGTGCCAGCATCGCCAGTGGGGGGCTTGGCCATGGCTACACCTTC. Translating it yields CASIASGGLGHGYTF.

This clonotype appeared many times. The V gene is TRBV10-1, the J gene TRBJ2-2, with D perhaps TRBD1 (5 bases). This CDR3 has 13 amino acids. From germline, CDR1 is WNHNN and CDR2 SYGVQD (reference sequence). The V end was cut by 5 bases, the J end by 6 bases, with 10 bases between. DNA of the CDR3: TGCGCCAGCAGTAAGGGGTCGGCCGGGGAGCTGTTTTTT. This translates into CASSKGSAGELFF.

The chain carries TRBV5-1 and TRBJ1-5; tentative D call: TRBD1 (5 bases). Germline V CDR1 and CDR2: SGHRS, YFSETQ. This CDR3 has 13 amino acids. Deletions cut 4 bases from V and 7 bases from J, with 12 bases between. CDR3 in DNA: TGCGCCAGCAGCCCCGGCGGGACCCAGCCCCAGCATTTT. The encoded protein is CASSPGGTQPQHF.

This clonotype is labeled as medium-sized (0.01 to 0.1%). V and J are TRBV11-2 and TRBJ2-5; no reliable D call. The CDR3 length is 16 residues. Germline assignment: CDR1 SGHAT and CDR2 FQNNGV. Trimming took off 3 bases at V and 0 bases at J, with 14 bases between the two ends. CDR3 DNA sequence: TGTGCCAGCAGCTTCAGGATACAGTCGGACCAAGAGACCCAGTACTTC. It is translated as CASSFRIQSDQETQYF.

With regard to this clonotype: The germline gene is not matched at one end of the junction; a read error may be the cause. The chain joins TRBV11-2 to TRBJ1-2; tentative D call: TRBD1 (5 bases). The germline V gene has CDR1 SGHAT and CDR2 FQNNGV. The CDR3 extends over 16 amino acids. The CDR3 reads CASSLWTQEGFYGYAF. CDR3 nucleotide sequence: TGTGCCAGCAGCCTCTGGACACAGGAGGGGTTCTATGGCTACGCCTTC.

On this clonotype itself: This sequence may be a read error, since a much larger clone differs from it by one base. The V and J genes are TRBV12-3 or TRBV12-4 and TRBJ2-1; 13 bases fit TRBD2. V was pared by 3 bases and J by 8 bases, with 7 bases of the junction left unmatched. The CDR3 contains 16 residues. CDR3 region: CASSFRTSGSHDEQFF. CDR3 in DNA: TGTGCCAGCAGTTTCCGGACTAGCGGGAGCCACGATGAGCAGTTCTTC.

Comment on this clonotype: A much larger clone sits a single nucleotide away, making a read error possible. This sequence joins TRBV5-6 and TRBJ2-3, with TRBD2 identical over 9 bases. Looked up from germline, CDR1 is SGHDT and CDR2 is YYEEEE. This CDR3 spans 16 amino acids. After removal of 3 bases from V and 1 base from J, the junction contained 6 bases not matched to a gene. The CDR3 is CASSSLAGVGTDTQYF. The CDR3 DNA reads TGTGCCAGCAGCTCGTTAGCGGGAGTTGGCACAGATACGCAGTATTTT. The full variable domain, with the rest looked up from reference TRBV5-6 and TRBJ2-3, is DAGVTQSPTHLIKTRGQQVTLRCSPKSGHDTVSWYQQALGQGPQFIFQYYEEEERQRGNFPDRFSGHQFPNYSSELNVNALLLGDSALYLCASSSLAGVGTDTQYFGPGTRLTVL.

With respect to this clonotype: Possible read error: a much larger clone is one base away. The chain uses TRBV7-9 and TRBJ2-3; D is uncertain. The germline CDR1 and CDR2 sequences are SEHNR and FQNEAQ (reference sequence). This CDR3 spans 15 amino acids. CDR3 loop: CARSLVLGSRDTQYF. As DNA, the CDR3 is TGTGCCAGGAGCTTAGTACTGGGCAGCAGGGATACGCAGTATTTT.

Notes on this clonotype: Sequence at one end of the junction differs from germline and may be a read error. This chain joins TRBV11-2 and TRBJ1-1, with D unclear. Germline-derived CDR1 and CDR2 are SGHAT and FQNNGV. This CDR3 has 15 amino acids. As DNA, the CDR3 is TGTGCCAGCAGCTTAGATCCCTTGCTGAACACCGAAGCTTTCTTT. Protein sequence: CASSLDPLLNTEAFF. Based on the CDR3 plus reference TRBV11-2 and TRBJ1-1, the full variable domain is EAGVAQSPRYKIIEKRQSVAFWCNPISGHATLYWYQQILGQGPKLLIQFQNNGVVDDSQLPKDRFSAERLKGVDSTLKIQPAKLEDSAVYLCASSLDPLLNTEAFFGQGTRLTVV.

Turning to this clonotype: Likely a read error: the CDR3 ends without its conserved phenylalanine or tryptophan. It is unclear where the CDR3 begins or ends on the DNA, so no DNA is shown, and the CDR3 is as TCRdb lists it. The chain uses TRBV29-1 and TRBJ2-1; TRBD1, the table's D call, lacks a check against the DNA. The length of the CDR3 is 14 amino acids, counting both ends. The germline gives CDR1 SQVTM, CDR2 ANQGSEA. The CDR3 spells CSGRTGRPYIERFL.

Ten or more counts support this clonotype. The chain is built from TRBV12-3 or TRBV12-4 and TRBJ1-5, with unresolved D. The V end was cut by 2 bases, the J end by 6 bases, with 8 bases between. The CDR3 length is 13 residues. DNA of the CDR3: TGTGCCAGCAGTTTACAGACGGCTCAGCCCCAGCATTTT. It specifies CASSLQTAQPQHF.

In the case of this clonotype: No conserved phenylalanine or tryptophan is present at the end of the CDR3, so a read error is the likely explanation. The DNA is omitted, as the CDR3 cannot be located on it reliably, and the CDR3 follows TCRdb's listing. J is TRBJ2-1 and V is TRBV11-2; no DNA check was done on the table's D call, TRBD2. Germline V lookup: CDR1 SGHAT, CDR2 FQNNGV. The CDR3 spans 14 residues, counting both ends. The CDR3 here is CASSLDPGLAGQFP.

This clonotype was observed once. The chain uses TRBV20-1 and TRBJ2-1; TRBD2 matches at 9 bases. The CDR3 sequence is 14 residues long. Germline loops: CDR1 DFQATT, CDR2 SNEGSKA (reference sequence). After removal of 3 bases from V and 6 bases from J, the junction contained 6 bases not matched to a gene. The CDR3 loop is CSASRASGINEQFF. The CDR3 DNA follows: TGCAGTGCTAGTAGGGCTAGCGGGATCAATGAGCAGTTCTTC.

This clonotype has just a few counts. V usage is TRBV11-2 and J usage is TRBJ2-7; D gene ambiguous. This CDR3 is built from 15 residues. Germline V gene data show CDR1 as SGHAT and CDR2 as FQNNGV. In DNA form, the CDR3 reads TGTGTTAGCAGCTTAGAATGGTGGCAGGTCCACGAGCAGTACTTC. Translation: CVSSLEWWQVHEQYF. The full variable domain, with the rest looked up from reference TRBV11-2 and TRBJ2-7, is EAGVAQSPRYKIIEKRQSVAFWCNPISGHATLYWYQQILGQGPKLLIQFQNNGVVDDSQLPKDRFSAERLKGVDSTLKIQPAKLEDSAVYLCVSSLEWWQVHEQYFGPGTRLTVT.

This clonotype was seen a handful of times. The chain employs TRBV28 and TRBJ1-2; D uncertain. V was pared by 7 bases and J by 2 bases, with 14 bases between. This CDR3 has 14 amino acids. Germline loops: CDR1 MDHEN, CDR2 SYDVKM. The CDR3, as DNA: TGTGCCAGCACCTATAGGGCGGCGAACTATGGCTACACCTTC. Encoded protein: CASTYRAANYGYTF.

A remark on this clonotype: A junction boundary mismatches the germline segment, possibly from a read error. The CDR3 DNA reads as TGCAGCGCCCGGGACACAAGAGAAGCCTTCTTT. Encoded protein: CSARDTREAFF. The rearrangement joins TRBV29-1 to TRBJ1-1; TRBD1 is a possible D gene (6 bases). This CDR3 is built from 11 residues. The germline CDR1 and CDR2 sequences are SQVTM and ANQGSEA.

This clonotype was recorded at least ten times. The J gene is TRBJ2-2, the V gene TRBV12-3 or TRBV12-4, with 8 bases that match TRBD2. The ends lost 7 bases at V and 5 bases at J; junction bases unmatched: 18. There are 18 residues in the CDR3. CDR3 DNA: TGTGCCAGCAACCAGGGGTTGCTAGCGGGCTCGAGGACCGGGGAGCTGTTTTTT. This sequence encodes CASNQGLLAGSRTGELFF.